Shown below are 7 T cell receptor beta chains from a single sample sequenced in a study of beta chain features in type 1 diabetes. The sequenced template was cDNA made from the entire isolated RNA. TCRdb keeps only in-frame clones here, not all; method: immunoSEQ multiplex PCR. The sample includes about 350,000 clones, around 20% of them seen just once. Sequenced sample: naive CD4+ T cells from blood. All receptors derive from a woman between 18 and 29 years old in good health.

V usage is TRBV4-1 and J usage is TRBJ2-2, with D possibly matching TRBD1 (5 bases). The CDR3 consists of 17 residues. V lost 4 bases and J 1 base, leaving 16 bases between the germline ends. Germline V gene sequence: CDR1 MGHRA, CDR2 YSYEKL. The CDR3, as DNA: TGCGCCAGCAGCCCAATAGACAGAAGCAAGAACACCGGGGAGCTGTTTTTT. Translation: CASSPIDRSKNTGELFF.

This chain's CDR3 is CASSQLPGTSGQETQYF. CDR3 nucleotide sequence: TGCGCCAGCAGCCAGTTACCCGGGACAAGCGGACAAGAGACCCAGTACTTC. The gene calls are TRBV4-1 and TRBJ2-5; tentatively, D is TRBD1 (6 bases). The CDR3 consists of 17 residues. V was pared by 3 bases and J by 2 bases, with 19 bases between. Germline loops: CDR1 MGHRA, CDR2 YSYEKL.

There are a few counts of this clone. This chain links TRBV18 with TRBJ2-7, with D possibly being TRBD1 (6 bases). Germline CDR1 and CDR2: KGHSH and LQKENI. The CDR3 consists of 13 residues. Deletions cut 3 bases from V and 4 bases from J, with 10 bases between. CDR3 DNA sequence: TGTGCCAGCTCACCGGAACAGGGATACGAGCAGTACTTC. This codes for CASSPEQGYEQYF.

The rearrangement uses TRBV6-1 and TRBJ1-2, with 9 positions matching TRBD1. J was trimmed by 5 bases and V by 4 bases; bases with no gene match: 8. The CDR3 has 15 residues. Germline-derived CDR1 and CDR2 are MNHNS and SASEGT. The CDR3 DNA sequence: TGTGCCAGCAGTGCCCCGGGACAGGGATATTATGGCTACACCTTC. Protein product: CASSAPGQGYYGYTF.

This clone was picked up a small number of times. V and J are TRBV30 and TRBJ2-3; no definite D call. The CDR3 spans 11 residues. Germline V gene data show CDR1 as GTSNPN and CDR2 as SVGIG (reference sequence). V was trimmed by 2 bases and J by 3 bases, leaving 3 bases between them. CDR3 in DNA: TGTGCCTGGAGTCAGACAGATACGCAGTATTTT. Translating it yields CAWSQTDTQYF.

This chain connects TRBV4-2 to TRBJ2-3, with 14 nucleotides matching TRBD2. This CDR3 is 20 amino acids long. The V gene's germline CDR1 is LGHNA and CDR2 YNFKEQ. V was pared by 1 base and J by 2 bases, with 11 bases of the junction left unmatched. The CDR3 protein is CASSQGPGLAGGTPTDTQYF. The CDR3 nucleotides read TGTGCCAGCAGCCAAGGACCCGGACTAGCGGGGGGCACCCCCACAGATACGCAGTATTTT.

Only a few counts were recorded for this clone. The chain carries TRBV7-8 and TRBJ2-7; D unclear. Germline V lookup: CDR1 SGHVS, CDR2 FQNEAQ. CDR3 size: 11 residues. V lost 5 bases, J lost 4 bases, and 6 bases lay in between. In DNA form, the CDR3 reads TGTGCCAGCAGCCAGGAATACGAGCAGTACTTC. This codes for CASSQEYEQYF. Full variable domain (outside the CDR3, taken from reference TRBV7-8 and TRBJ2-7): GAGVSQSPRYKVAKRGQDVALRCDPISGHVSLFWYQQALGQGPEFLTYFQNEAQLDKSGLPSDRFFAERPEGSVSTLKIQRTQQEDSAVYLCASSQEYEQYFGPGTRLTVT.